Sequencing of this TCR beta chain was carried out in a study of T cell responses to AZD1222 COVID-19 vaccine. The CDR3 loop spans 16 amino acids. V lost 0 bases and J lost 2, with 11 bases in between. Germline-derived CDR1 and CDR2 are SGHAT and FQNNGV. General study points: The CD4 TCRs associated with vaccination extended across spike and predominated at 160-218 and 743-854.

Note on this clone: The antigen is unknown.

Repertoires were generated with immunoSEQ multiplex PCR, while TCRdb's copy carries only in-frame clones and drops some. The repertoire holds around 120,000 clones, with around 94% as singletons. Specimen: peripheral blood, collected on day 0 of AZD1222 vaccination. The receptor comes from an adult in good health. J is TRBJ1-3 and V is TRBV11-2; D is undetermined. As DNA, the CDR3 is TGTGCCAGCAGCTTAGAAGGGAACGCCCCTGGAAACACCATATATTTT. This encodes CASSLEGNAPGNTIYF.